This TCR beta chain comes out of a study of CD8 T cells in Susac syndrome. Study-wide findings and caveats: The study's TCR sequencing and HLA analysis drew on a certain number of individuals. That number was acknowledged as relatively small.

Details on this clonotype: Its antigen is as yet unknown.

After extraction with the RNeasy kit, roughly 0.45 to 1 ug of the RNA was reverse transcribed using random hexamers. Across 54 Vbeta and 13 Jbeta, immunoSEQ multiplex PCR amplified TCR beta CDR3. TCRdb independently ran MiXCR on the immunoSEQ multiplex PCR reads; one entry per CDR3 protein. The sample records about 150,000 distinct CDR3 sequences, 94% being singletons. Germline values: CDR1 MNHEY, CDR2 SVGEGT. The CDR3 consists of 19 residues. V lost 4 bases to trimming and J lost 0 bases; unmatched junction nucleotides: 11. The rearrangement uses TRBV6-2 or TRBV6-3 and TRBJ2-4; TRBD2 matches 11 bases. The origin of this receptor is a human donor with multiple sclerosis. The sample comprised CD8+ T cells from PBMCs. DNA for the CDR3: TGTGCCAGCAGTTCCCCCCTAGCGGGGGGTATGGTAGCCAAAAACATTCAGTACTTC. Translated, it gives CASSSPLAGGMVAKNIQYF.